This T cell receptor beta chain comes out of a study of blood T cell repertoires in COVID-19. Study context: T cells, B-cell-depleted T cells, or PBMCs supplied cDNA or gDNA.

Per the original data handling: Nucleated cell number was recorded as an estimate derived from reference gene primer amplification. TCRdb keeps only in-frame clones here, not all; method: immunoSEQ multiplex PCR. V, J and clone size reflect that table, while D and trimming were determined from the DNA. The sample contains 200,000 to 300,000 clones, 80% to 90% of which appear only once. The specimen was peripheral blood. This sequence was found in a man of 80 years or more with acute or convalescent COVID-19.

CDR3 coding DNA: TGTGCCAGTAGTATCCGAGGGCCGAACACTGAAGCTTTCTTT. This sequence encodes CASSIRGPNTEAFF. The genes are TRBV19 and TRBJ1-1; D gene unclear. The V gene's germline CDR1 is LNHDA and CDR2 SQIVND (reference sequence). V dropped 3 bases and J dropped 1 base, with 9 bases sitting between them. CDR3 size: 14 residues.